This T cell receptor beta chain is drawn from a study of T cell repertoires in cytomegalovirus infection. Looking at the study overall: It was the public TCR beta signatures that indicated both CMV infection and matching HLA type. Study results and caveats: CMV carriers having the relevant HLA were flagged by cumulative public TCR beta family frequency.

Germline values: CDR1 SEHNR, CDR2 FQNEAQ (reference sequence). The V end lost 1 base, the J end lost 6 bases, and 18 bases lay between the germline ends. The length of the CDR3 is 16 residues. TCRdb called the reads again in MiXCR, with one record for every CDR3 protein. The data show 500,000 to 600,000 distinct CDR3 sequences, with 15% to 20% seen just once and roughly a quarter held by the top ten. This clonotype was seen only a few times. Its cognate antigen is unknown. The chain couples TRBV7-9 to TRBJ1-1, with D uncertain. The TCR was taken from a human donor in good health (CMV status not recorded). Some clones in this sample may be carry-over from other donors' samples. The material sequenced was CD8+ T cells from PBMCs. Written as DNA, the CDR3 is TGTGCCAGCAGCTTAGTTGATAGGATCCTCCACTCTGAAGCTTTCTTT. This codes for CASSLVDRILHSEAFF.